The T cell receptor beta chain described here comes from a study of blood T cells in healthy people across ages. Overall study context: Capturing about one barcoded beta molecule per two T cells was achieved by template switching.

To note about this clonotype: Its antigen is still unknown.

Ranging in age from roughly 6 to 90, the donors were healthy Caucasian individuals from Russia. Together with a sample-barcoded 5' primer, a J-beta primer mix was included in a second PCR lasting about 7 to 11 cycles. Every cDNA was tagged by a template-switch adaptor with 12 random nucleotides. TCRdb re-called the 5' RACE reads with MiXCR, one entry per CDR3 protein. The sample records 1.5 million to 2 million distinct CDR3 sequences, roughly 52% being singletons. V was clipped by 4 bases and J by 8 bases; unmatched bases: 9. This CDR3 is 15 amino acids long. Germline V lookup: CDR1 SGHNT, CDR2 YYREEE (reference sequence). The study's findings and limits: Roughly linearly, TCR beta diversity per million T cells fell as age increased.

The TCR sequence derives from a woman aged 35 to 49 in good health. The chain uses TRBV5-4 and TRBJ2-1; 10 positions match TRBD1. Sequenced material: blood. The CDR3 sequence: CASSIGTGDLDEQFF. In nucleotides, the CDR3 is TGTGCCAGCAGCATCGGGACAGGGGATTTGGATGAGCAGTTCTTC. Full variable domain (remainder filled in from reference TRBV5-4 and TRBJ2-1): ETGVTQSPTHLIKTRGQQVTLRCSSQSGHNTVSWYQQALGQGPQFIFQYYREEENGRGNFPPRFSGLQFPNYSSELNVNALELDDSALYLCASSIGTGDLDEQFFGPGTRLTVL.